This entry describes one TCR beta chain. Its antigen is unknown. Every isolated RNA sample was fully reverse transcribed, so sequencing captured expressed TCRB transcripts. Assay used: immunoSEQ multiplex PCR; TCRdb lists only in-frame clones, some missing. Of roughly 240,000 clones listed, around 24% are singletons. This entry belongs to a study of beta chain features in type 1 diabetes. General study results and limits: Researchers reported that naive, central memory and Treg TCRB repertoires appeared more similar in patients than in healthy donors. There was a moderate but significant shortening of TCRB CDR3s in all four CD4+ subsets of Type 1 diabetes patients. Sequencing from cDNA could over-represent high-TCR-expressing cells.

Stem cell-like memory, regulatory, central memory and naive CD4+ cells were sorted via CD45RO/CCR7/CD25/CD127/CD95/CD27. The sequence was collected from a woman under 40 with type 1 diabetes. Sample: naive CD4+ T cells from blood.

This chain's CDR3 is CASSRSGAVRYEQYF. CDR3 nucleotide sequence: TGTGCCAGCAGCCGTTCAGGGGCCGTACGCTACGAGCAGTACTTC. V usage is TRBV14 and J usage is TRBJ2-7; D perhaps matches TRBD1 (6 bases). The germline V gene has CDR1 SGHDN and CDR2 FVKESK. The CDR3 covers 15 residues. V was clipped by 4 bases and J by 3 bases, with 16 bases between them.